The T cell receptor beta chain described here comes from a study of T-cell memory formation after mild COVID-19. TCRdb redid the calling of the 5' RACE reads with MiXCR, one entry per CDR3 protein. The data contain 50,000 to 70,000 distinct CDR3 sequences, 9% to 15% of them singletons. This clonotype came up a few times. The clonotype comes from a man between 18 and 29 years old who had mild COVID-19 (a few samples of this study predate the infection). Cell type and time point are not known. Sequenced material: PBMCs or a T cell subset sorted from them (not recorded which).

CDR3 residues: CASSPRGTEAFF. CDR3 nucleotide sequence: TGTGCCAGCAGTCCTCGAGGGACTGAAGCTTTCTTT. This chain links TRBV12-3 or TRBV12-4 with TRBJ1-1; D remains unclear. V was shortened by 5 bases and J by 5 bases, with 9 bases between the two germline ends. The CDR3 totals 12 residues.